These 22 T cell receptor beta chains were sequenced from one sample in a study of T cell responses to AZD1222 COVID-19 vaccine. Libraries were prepared by immunoSEQ multiplex PCR; TCRdb keeps only in-frame clonotypes and omits some of them. The data contain roughly 170,000 clones, about nine tenths of them singletons. This sample comprised peripheral blood, obtained on day 0 of AZD1222 vaccination. Receptor source: an adult in good health.

Remarks on this clone: This same CDR3 is encoded by further DNA sequences in the sample. The CDR3 region is CASSVQGAGNTIYF. The CDR3 nucleotides are TGTGCCAGCAGCGTCCAAGGGGCTGGAAACACCATATATTTT. The chain couples TRBV9 to TRBJ1-3; the D gene is possibly TRBD1 (5 bases). The ends were cut back, 2 bases at V and 2 bases at J, with 8 bases in the middle. Germline V gene lookup returns CDR1 SGDLS and CDR2 YYNGEE. The CDR3 sequence is 14 residues long. Looking up the rest from reference TRBV9 and TRBJ1-3 gives the full variable domain: DSGVTQTPKHLITATGQRVTLRCSPRSGDLSVYWYQQSLDQGLQFLIQYYNGEERAKGNILERFSAQQFPDLHSELNLSSLELGDSALYFCASSVQGAGNTIYFGEGSWLTVV.

The genes are TRBV6-1 and TRBJ1-1; TRBD1 might be the D (6 bases). The CDR3 is made up of 14 amino acids. V was shortened by 2 bases and J by 8 bases, with 15 bases between the two germline ends. Germline V gene lookup returns CDR1 MNHNS and CDR2 SASEGT. The CDR3 spells CASSENTGPSEAFF. The CDR3 DNA is TGTGCCAGCAGTGAAAATACAGGGCCGTCGGAAGCTTTCTTT.

The gene calls are TRBV12-3 or TRBV12-4 and TRBJ1-3; no definite D call. This CDR3 comprises 13 residues. The ends were cut back, 3 bases at V and 8 bases at J, with 11 bases in the middle. The CDR3 reads CASSLMERDTIYF. The CDR3 nucleotides read TGTGCCAGCAGTTTGATGGAACGGGACACCATATATTTT.

The chain combines TRBV18 with TRBJ1-5; possibly TRBD1 for D (6 bases). Germline CDR1 is KGHSH and CDR2 is LQKENI. The CDR3 sequence is 15 residues long. Trimming stripped 3 bases from V and 3 bases from J, with 12 bases between. The CDR3, as DNA: TGTGCCAGCTCACCGGCCGGACAGCCCAATCAGCCCCAGCATTTT. It encodes CASSPAGQPNQPQHF.

This chain links TRBV7-9 with TRBJ1-3, with D uncertain. Germline V CDR1 and CDR2: SEHNR, FQNEAQ (reference sequence). CDR3 length equals 15 residues. V was clipped by 3 bases and J by 4 bases, with 13 bases between them. The CDR3 DNA sequence: TGTGCCAGCAGCTTCGGAGGTACTCCCGGAAACACCATATATTTT. This encodes CASSFGGTPGNTIYF.

The V gene is TRBV6-5, the J gene TRBJ1-1; no clear D. V dropped 5 bases and J dropped 0 bases, with 7 bases sitting between them. CDR3 length: 13 amino acids. Germline values: CDR1 MNHEY, CDR2 SVGAGI. CDR3: CASSTGLNTEAFF. Here the CDR3 DNA reads TGTGCCAGCAGTACCGGGCTGAACACTGAAGCTTTCTTT.

The V call is TRBV6-5, the J call TRBJ1-2, with 7 bases that match TRBD1. V was clipped by 8 bases and J by 4 bases; unmatched bases: 13. This CDR3 is built from 15 residues. Germline V CDR1 and CDR2: MNHEY, SVGAGI. The CDR3 loop is CASGQQGREFYGYTF. The DNA of the CDR3 is TGTGCCAGCGGACAACAGGGGCGAGAATTCTATGGCTACACCTTC.

This clone has a single count. The chain carries TRBV19 and TRBJ2-7; no firm D call. This CDR3 is 15 amino acids long. Germline-derived CDR1 and CDR2 are LNHDA and SQIVND (reference sequence). Trimming took 4 bases from V and 4 from J, leaving 17 bases between them. The CDR3 loop reads CASSTVLGPSYEQYF. CDR3 DNA sequence: TGTGCCAGTAGTACCGTTCTAGGCCCTTCTTACGAGCAGTACTTC.

This rearrangement joins TRBV28 to TRBJ1-5, with D hard to call. Between the trimmed V and J ends, which lost 8 bases and 9 bases, there was a span of 14 bases. Germline V lookup: CDR1 MDHEN, CDR2 SYDVKM. CDR3 length: 12 amino acids. CDR3 sequence reads: CASFRGGGPQHF. Written as DNA, the CDR3 is TGTGCCAGCTTTCGAGGAGGTGGGCCCCAGCATTTT.

The chain carries TRBV29-1 and TRBJ2-1; 7 bases match TRBD1. From germline, CDR1 is SQVTM and CDR2 ANQGSEA. This CDR3 has 18 amino acids. Trimming cost V 0 bases and J 1 base; bases outside gene matches: 12. This chain's CDR3 is CSVEDSQGSSLSYNEQFF. CDR3 in DNA: TGCAGCGTTGAAGATTCACAGGGGTCCTCGTTATCCTACAATGAGCAGTTCTTC.

On this clone: The germline gene is not matched at one end of the junction; a read error may be the cause. The chain couples TRBV6-5 to TRBJ2-7, with TRBD1 matching over 8 bases. There are 14 residues in the CDR3. Germline V CDR1 and CDR2: MNHEY, SVGAGI. The CDR3 sequence is CASSYGRGLTFLDF. In DNA form, the CDR3 reads TGTGCCAGCAGTTATGGCAGGGGGCTGACTTTTTTGGACTTC.

Only one count was recorded for this clone. This rearrangement joins TRBV12-3 or TRBV12-4 to TRBJ1-2; no reliable D call. V was clipped by 10 bases and J by 3 bases, with 15 bases between them. The CDR3 sequence is 13 residues long. CDR3 in DNA: TGTGCCACACGGGAGGCAGCCTACTATGGCTACACCTTC. Its translation: CATREAAYYGYTF.

This chain joins TRBV28 and TRBJ2-7, with TRBD1 identical over 10 bases. Germline V gene data show CDR1 as MDHEN and CDR2 as SYDVKM. CDR3 length: 14 amino acids. Trimming took 5 bases from V and 3 from J; bases not matched to a gene: 4. The CDR3 DNA is TGTGCCAGCAGTATGACAGGGGGCAACTACGAGCAGTACTTC. Translated: CASSMTGGNYEQYF.

J is TRBJ1-1 and V is TRBV30, with 9 bases identical to TRBD1. The V segment lost 1 base and the J segment 0 bases; nucleotides outside the gene matches: 6. The CDR3 is 16 residues long. Germline lookup yields CDR1 GTSNPN and CDR2 SVGIG (reference sequence). DNA for the CDR3: TGTGCCTGGAGTGCCGGACAGGGGCATCTGAACACTGAAGCTTTCTTT. This encodes CAWSAGQGHLNTEAFF.

The chain couples TRBV27 to TRBJ2-7; 9 nucleotides agree with TRBD2. Germline V gene data show CDR1 as MNHEY and CDR2 as SMNVEV (reference sequence). This CDR3 is built from 14 residues. After removal of 2 bases from V and 4 bases from J, the junction contained 3 bases not matched to a gene. The CDR3 DNA follows: TGTGCCAGCAGTTTAGGCGGGAGGGGGTACGAGCAGTACTTC. It is translated as CASSLGGRGYEQYF.

The genes are TRBV27 and TRBJ2-1, with a weak D call TRBD1 (6 bases). Per germline, CDR1 MNHEY and CDR2 SMNVEV (reference sequence). The CDR3 extends over 16 amino acids. Trimming removed 3 bases at V and 5 bases at J, with 17 bases between. CDR3 protein: CASSFSLDYRDNEQFF. The CDR3 region has the DNA TGTGCCAGCAGTTTTAGCCTAGATTACAGGGACAATGAGCAGTTCTTC.

This clone was found once. The V and J genes are TRBV19 and TRBJ2-5, with 10 bases fitting TRBD1. The germline V gene has CDR1 LNHDA and CDR2 SQIVND (reference sequence). Unmatched junction bases numbered 5, after V lost 5 bases and J lost 5 bases. The CDR3 has 14 residues. The CDR3 loop reads CASSVGQGMETQYF. The DNA of the CDR3 is TGTGCCAGTAGTGTGGGACAGGGGATGGAGACCCAGTACTTC. The full variable domain, in which reference TRBV19 and TRBJ2-5 provide the parts outside the CDR3, is DGGITQSPKYLFRKEGQNVTLSCEQNLNHDAMYWYRQDPGQGLRLIYYSQIVNDFQKGDIAEGYSVSREKKESFPLTVTSAQKNPTAFYLCASSVGQGMETQYFGPGTRLLVL.

The rearrangement uses TRBV30 and TRBJ1-3; no clear D. Looked up from germline, CDR1 is GTSNPN and CDR2 is SVGIG (reference sequence). Trimming removed 3 bases at V and 4 bases at J, with 10 bases between. This CDR3 is 13 amino acids long. The CDR3: CAWSRTGGNTIYF. As DNA, the CDR3 is TGTGCCTGGAGCCGTACGGGGGGAAACACCATATATTTT.

The V and J genes are TRBV2 and TRBJ1-5; D possibly corresponds to TRBD1 (6 bases). Looked up from germline, CDR1 is SNHLY and CDR2 is FYNNEI. V lost 3 bases and J 3 bases, leaving 9 bases between the germline ends. The CDR3 length is 14 residues. The CDR3 loop is CASSDDRNNQPQHF. The CDR3 DNA sequence: TGTGCCAGCAGTGACGACAGGAACAATCAGCCCCAGCATTTT.

Worth noting for this clone: The identical CDR3 is also encoded by other nucleotide sequences in the sample. This sequence joins TRBV6-5 and TRBJ1-1, with D uncertain. CDR3 size: 12 residues. Germline CDR1 is MNHEY and CDR2 is SVGAGI. V gave up 2 bases and J gave up 5 bases, with 6 bases separating them. Here the CDR3 reads CASSYGGTEAFF. DNA for the CDR3: TGTGCCAGCAGTTACGGAGGGACTGAAGCTTTCTTT.

This chain connects TRBV7-2 to TRBJ2-1, with 15 bases lining up with TRBD2. CDR1 and CDR2 (germline): SGHTA, FQGNSA. Trimming took 2 bases from V and 8 from J; bases not matched to a gene: 7. The CDR3 covers 17 residues. CDR3 residues: CASSLPWTSGGDYEQFF. CDR3 in DNA: TGTGCCAGCAGCTTACCCTGGACTAGCGGGGGGGACTATGAGCAGTTCTTC.

The V gene is TRBV7-2, the J gene TRBJ2-7; 9 nucleotides agree with TRBD1. Per the germline V gene, CDR1 is SGHTA and CDR2 is FQGNSA. The ends lost 6 bases at V and 4 bases at J; junction bases unmatched: 10. The CDR3 is 15 amino acids. The CDR3 sequence is CASSSAGTGLYEQYF. The CDR3 DNA is TGTGCCAGCAGTTCAGCCGGGACAGGGTTATACGAGCAGTACTTC.